What follows are 10 T cell receptor beta chains derived from one specimen sequenced in a study of blood T cells in healthy people across ages. Then a second PCR, running about 6 to 12 cycles, was carried out with a sample-barcoded 5' primer and a J-beta primer mix. TCRdb re-analysed the 5' RACE reads in MiXCR, keeping a single row per CDR3 protein. This sample has around 1,500,000 distinct CDR3 sequences, with 42% found just once. Sequencing was done on a sample of blood. Source of these receptors: a woman aged 18-35 years in good health.

The chain links TRBV7-9 to TRBJ2-3; 8 positions match TRBD1. Germline trimming cut 7 bases from V and 0 bases from J; bases unmatched to any gene: 12. The length of the CDR3 is 17 residues. Germline-derived CDR1 and CDR2 are SEHNR and FQNEAQ (reference sequence). The CDR3 DNA reads as TGTGCCAGCACCCCATCCGACAGGGGATCTAGCACAGATACGCAGTATTTT. This sequence encodes CASTPSDRGSSTDTQYF.

This chain uses TRBV12-3 or TRBV12-4 with TRBJ1-5; 7 bases map to TRBD1. The CDR3 has 15 residues. The trim removed 6 bases at V and 5 bases at J, leaving 10 bases unmatched. The CDR3: CASSGTERSDQPQHF. The CDR3 nucleotides are TGTGCCAGCAGCGGGACAGAGAGAAGTGATCAGCCCCAGCATTTT.

The rearrangement links TRBV5-1 to TRBJ2-2; D is ambiguous. The germline V gene encodes CDR1 SGHRS and CDR2 YFSETQ. The V end was cut by 4 bases, the J end by 5 bases, with 15 bases between. The CDR3 totals 15 residues. The CDR3 spells CASSHVQTGTGELFF. The CDR3 bases are TGCGCCAGCAGCCATGTCCAGACTGGAACCGGGGAGCTGTTTTTT.

The gene calls are TRBV6-6 and TRBJ1-2; TRBD1 matches at 7 bases. CDR1 is MNHNY, CDR2 SVGAGI, per germline (reference sequence). Germline trimming cut 6 bases from V and 5 bases from J; bases unmatched to any gene: 3. The CDR3 contains 12 residues. CDR3 sequence: CASRLQGYGYTF. The CDR3 bases are TGTGCCAGCAGGTTACAGGGGTATGGCTACACCTTC.

The chain combines TRBV11-2 with TRBJ2-3; 7 bases are a match to TRBD2. The CDR3 runs 16 residues. Losses at the gene ends were 1 base for V and 4 bases for J; bases not matched to a gene: 8. Germline V CDR1 and CDR2: SGHAT, FQNNGV. As DNA, the CDR3 is TGTGCCAGCAGCTTAGTCCAGCGGGGCCTGGCAGATACGCAGTATTTT. It codes for CASSLVQRGLADTQYF.

DNA of the CDR3: TGCAGTGCTAGAGATAGCTCCCTAGGGAATGAGCAGTTCTTC. It codes for CSARDSSLGNEQFF. The genes are TRBV20-1 and TRBJ2-1, with D hard to call. In germline, CDR1 is DFQATT, CDR2 SNEGSKA (reference sequence). Trimming took off 0 bases at V and 7 bases at J, with 13 bases between the two ends. The CDR3 loop spans 14 amino acids.

The V gene is TRBV11-2, the J gene TRBJ2-3, with D perhaps matching TRBD2 (6 bases). Germline V gene sequence: CDR1 SGHAT, CDR2 FQNNGV. V was pared by 5 bases and J by 0 bases, with 12 bases between. This CDR3 contains 15 residues. Here the CDR3 DNA reads TGTGCCAGCAGCGAAATGACTAGTAGCACAGATACGCAGTATTTT. Residues: CASSEMTSSTDTQYF. Variable domain in full (rest from reference TRBV11-2 and TRBJ2-3): EAGVAQSPRYKIIEKRQSVAFWCNPISGHATLYWYQQILGQGPKLLIQFQNNGVVDDSQLPKDRFSAERLKGVDSTLKIQPAKLEDSAVYLCASSEMTSSTDTQYFGPGTRLTVL.

The sample holds one count of this clonotype. The chain uses TRBV4-1 and TRBJ2-7; maybe TRBD1 (5 bases). The CDR3 runs 16 residues. V was clipped by 1 base and J by 0 bases, with 13 bases between them. CDR1 and CDR2 (germline): MGHRA, YSYEKL. The CDR3 nucleotides read TGCGCCAGCAGCCAAGTGCGAGACAGTGGCTCCTACGAGCAGTACTTC. This translates into CASSQVRDSGSYEQYF.

J is TRBJ1-5 and V is TRBV7-9, with no clear D. Trimming stripped 1 base from V and 1 base from J, with 8 bases between. CDR1 and CDR2 (germline): SEHNR, FQNEAQ (reference sequence). This CDR3 comprises 15 residues. In DNA, the CDR3 is TGTGCCAGCAGCTTAGGGACTCTGAGCAATCAGCCCCAGCATTTT. This translates into CASSLGTLSNQPQHF.

The chain has TRBV20-1 and TRBJ2-5; weak D call: TRBD2 (5 bases). This CDR3 is built from 15 residues. The germline gives CDR1 DFQATT, CDR2 SNEGSKA (reference sequence). V lost 5 bases and J 11 bases, leaving 27 bases between the germline ends. The chain's CDR3 is CSASKAEMYNNEQYF. CDR3 nucleotide sequence: TGCAGTGCTTCAAAAGCGGAAATGTACAACAATGAGCAGTACTTC.